The rows below give T cell receptor beta chains drawn from one sample of a study of T cell clones after liver transplantation. Clones were read by immunoSEQ multiplex PCR, and TCRdb kept only the in-frame ones, dropping some. The table shows tens of thousands of clones, with approximately 82% occurring only once. This specimen was CD4+ T cells from blood, taken at the 22-month timepoint. The source is a human patient who received a liver transplant. Some T cells may be transferred from the graft donor. Each CDR3 is given with its conserved first and last residue.

cdr3_aa: CASSLAPASGSSGELFF
v_call: TRBV7-6

cdr3_aa: CASSQYSLQQETQYF
v_call: TRBV7-2

cdr3_aa: CASSPSQQAAGQYF
v_call: TRBV9

cdr3_aa: CASSWRTSGRSFLSYEQYF
v_call: TRBV7-2

cdr3_aa: CASSVAGVEQYF
v_call: TRBV6-1

cdr3_aa: CASKGLIETQYF
v_call: TRBV2

cdr3_aa: CASRFRTSFSYEQYF
v_call: TRBV7-2

cdr3_aa: CSASDSSGYGYTF
v_call: TRBV29-1

cdr3_aa: CASSLRSIYNEQFF
v_call: TRBV18

cdr3_aa: CASSLVERVKTDTQYF
v_call: TRBV5-6

cdr3_aa: CASSPARVRTEAFF
v_call: TRBV6-5

cdr3_aa: CASSLGLGQGSDTQYF
v_call: TRBV11-3

cdr3_aa: CASSQSGTPTAPLHF
v_call: TRBV16

cdr3_aa: CASTLARDRGYEQYF
v_call: TRBV11-1

cdr3_aa: CASSPARNSYEQYF
v_call: TRBV4-2

cdr3_aa: CASSPTAASEKLFF
v_call: TRBV6-5

cdr3_aa: CASSLALTGDYGYTF
v_call: TRBV7-2

cdr3_aa: CASRTSGETQYF
v_call: TRBV6-5

cdr3_aa: CASSLLQGSDQETQYF
v_call: TRBV5-1

cdr3_aa: CAWEKIGETQYF
v_call: TRBV30

cdr3_aa: CASSLVLSGGGYTF
v_call: TRBV5-1

cdr3_aa: CASSPLADTQYF
v_call: TRBV14

cdr3_aa: CASNHRTQDTQYF
v_call: TRBV19

cdr3_aa: CASSSQGASYNEQFF
v_call: TRBV9

cdr3_aa: CASSPMLTGSNNEQFF
v_call: TRBV18

cdr3_aa: CASSARQGNTGELFF
v_call: TRBV9

cdr3_aa: CASSLPWGTNQETQYF
v_call: TRBV4-1

cdr3_aa: CASSPTGPTDTQYF
v_call: TRBV7-3

cdr3_aa: CASSQDGDSGNYNEQFF
v_call: TRBV4-2

cdr3_aa: CASSTGTVSNQPQHF
v_call: TRBV19

cdr3_aa: CASSLERGGGTYEQYF
v_call: TRBV11-3

cdr3_aa: CSVEGTGETQYF
v_call: TRBV29-1

cdr3_aa: CASLGGLKGTDTQYF
v_call: TRBV2

cdr3_aa: CASSPQGNTEAFF
v_call: TRBV18

cdr3_aa: CASSFDRVTEAFF
v_call: TRBV28

cdr3_aa: CASSSRQAGNTIYF
v_call: TRBV19

cdr3_aa: CASSLDRQETQYF
v_call: TRBV5-1

cdr3_aa: CASSPLDTRTGYTF
v_call: TRBV18

cdr3_aa: CASSLDHGEQYF
v_call: TRBV11-2

cdr3_aa: CASSLEGSGGTDTQYF
v_call: TRBV5-1

cdr3_aa: CASSPGLATNTGELFF
v_call: TRBV7-2

cdr3_aa: CAWSRLHTEAFF
v_call: TRBV30

cdr3_aa: CASSSLQGQPQHF
v_call: TRBV9

cdr3_aa: CASFAPGQAYEQYF
v_call: TRBV5-3

cdr3_aa: CASSERGGKETQYF
v_call: TRBV4-1